The 28 T cell receptor beta chains below all came from one sample that was sequenced in a study of blood T cell repertoires in COVID-19. Produced via immunoSEQ multiplex PCR; TCRdb's table is partial and in-frame only. The data hold some 180,000 clones, with around 82% observed a single time. The specimen was PBMCs or T cells enriched from blood (not recorded which). The receptors were sampled from a woman aged 60-75 years with acute COVID-19.

This chain's CDR3 is CASSTRETNYGYTF. The DNA of the CDR3 is TGTGCCAGCAGCACCAGAGAGACAAACTATGGCTACACCTTC. J is TRBJ1-2 and V is TRBV7-2; the D is unclear. Deletions cut 5 bases from V and 2 bases from J, with 12 bases between. The CDR3 runs to 14 residues. CDR1 SGHTA and CDR2 FQGNSA come from the germline V gene.

This clone has just one count. The gene calls are TRBV7-2 and TRBJ1-6; D not resolved. Germline CDR1 SGHTA, CDR2 FQGNSA. Trimming took off 1 base at V and 6 bases at J, with 10 bases between the two ends. This CDR3 has 15 amino acids. CDR3 region: CASSLGPTVNSPLHF. The CDR3 DNA sequence: TGTGCCAGCAGCTTAGGCCCAACGGTTAATTCACCCCTCCACTTT.

V and J are TRBV23-1 and TRBJ2-7, with 16 nucleotides matching TRBD2. TRBV23-1 is identified as an open reading frame with a role that is uncertain. V was clipped by 3 bases and J by 6 bases; unmatched bases: 2. This CDR3 region has 15 residues. CDR3 DNA: TGCGCCAGCAGTCAGGGACTAGCGGGAGGGGGCGAGCAGTACTTC. Translation: CASSQGLAGGGEQYF.

The chain employs TRBV9 and TRBJ2-1; 11 bases match TRBD2. The CDR3 loop spans 13 amino acids. The germline CDR1 and CDR2 sequences are SGDLS and YYNGEE. Trimming at V came to 0 bases and at J to 15 bases, leaving 5 bases not matched to a gene. The CDR3 DNA reads TGTGCCAGCAGCGTAGATAGCGGGAGGGGGCGGTTCTTC. Translated: CASSVDSGRGRFF.

This clone appeared a few times. The chain employs TRBV24-1 and TRBJ1-3; no firm D call. The V end lost 7 bases, the J end lost 0 bases, and 12 bases lay between the germline ends. This CDR3 spans 15 amino acids. CDR1 is KGHDR and CDR2 is SFDVKD in the germline V gene. CDR3 DNA sequence: TGTGCCACCAGCGAAGGAGGGCCCTCTGGAAACACCATATATTTT. This encodes CATSEGGPSGNTIYF.

The V and J genes are TRBV28 and TRBJ1-5, with 7 positions matching TRBD1. The V gene end was trimmed by 5 bases and the J gene end by 0 bases; junction bases not matched to a gene: 4. The CDR3 consists of 15 residues. Looked up from germline, CDR1 is MDHEN and CDR2 is SYDVKM. CDR3 DNA sequence: TGTGCCAGCAGTCGGGACAGAGATAGCAATCAGCCCCAGCATTTT. It codes for CASSRDRDSNQPQHF. The variable domain in full, with the rest retrieved from reference TRBV28 and TRBJ1-5, is DVKVTQSSRYLVKRTGEKVFLECVQDMDHENMFWYRQDPGLGLRLIYFSYDVKMKEKGDIPEGYSVSREKKERFSLILESASTNQTSMYLCASSRDRDSNQPQHFGDGTRLSIL.

This clone was seen only once. This rearrangement joins TRBV18 to TRBJ2-3; maybe TRBD2 (5 bases). Germline V lookup: CDR1 KGHSH, CDR2 LQKENI. The CDR3 runs 14 residues. Trimming stripped 1 base from V and 2 bases from J, with 7 bases between. The DNA for the CDR3 is TGTGCCAGCTCACCACTCGGGGTCACAGATACGCAGTATTTT. Translation: CASSPLGVTDTQYF.

V gene TRBV3-1 (or the pseudogene TRBV3-2) combines with J gene TRBJ2-7, with a weak D call TRBD1 (6 bases). Germline lookup yields CDR1 LGHDT and CDR2 YNNKEL (reference sequence). Trimming stripped 5 bases from V and 4 bases from J, with 12 bases between. The CDR3 consists of 13 residues. The CDR3: CASSYRQAYEQYF. The DNA for the CDR3 is TGTGCCAGCAGCTATCGACAGGCTTACGAGCAGTACTTC.

V is TRBV5-3 and J is TRBJ1-5; 9 bases line up with TRBD1. TRBV5-3 is placed among ORFs of uncertain function. J lost 4 bases, V lost 7 bases, and 6 bases had no gene match. This CDR3 has 14 amino acids. The CDR3, as DNA: TGTGCCAGACCAGGGACAGGGCGGAATCAGCCCCAGCATTTT. The encoded protein is CARPGTGRNQPQHF.

The table lists this clone with a count of one. The rearrangement links TRBV2 to TRBJ2-2, with no clear D. Trimming removed 3 bases at V and 0 bases at J, with 5 bases between. This CDR3 has 14 residues. Germline loops: CDR1 SNHLY, CDR2 FYNNEI. DNA of the CDR3: TGTGCCAGCAGTGACAGAACGAACACCGGGGAGCTGTTTTTT. This gives the protein CASSDRTNTGELFF.

V gene TRBV6-1 combines with J gene TRBJ2-4; 8 nucleotides align to TRBD1. The germline V gene has CDR1 MNHNS and CDR2 SASEGT. With V trimmed by 4 bases and J by 0 bases, 5 bases remained unmatched. CDR3 length: 16 amino acids. Here the CDR3 DNA reads TGTGCCAGCAGTGGGGGACAGGTCCTAGCCAAAAACATTCAGTACTTC. Translating it yields CASSGGQVLAKNIQYF.

This rearrangement joins TRBV5-1 to TRBJ2-3; TRBD2 matches at 7 bases. Looked up from germline, CDR1 is SGHRS and CDR2 is YFSETQ. With 4 bases clipped from V and 2 bases from J, the junction kept 7 bases outside the gene matches. This CDR3 region has 15 residues. The CDR3 nucleotides are TGCGCCAGCAGCCAAACTAGCGTTAACACAGATACGCAGTATTTT. Translating it yields CASSQTSVNTDTQYF.

The J gene is TRBJ1-5, the V gene TRBV7-2; D is perhaps TRBD1 (6 bases). V lost 5 bases to trimming and J lost 4 bases, with 12 bases between them. CDR1 and CDR2 from the germline V gene are SGHTA and FQGNSA. The CDR3 totals 14 residues. The CDR3 spells CASSVEGGNQPQHF. For the CDR3, the DNA is TGTGCCAGCAGCGTAGAGGGGGGGAATCAGCCCCAGCATTTT.

The chain combines TRBV7-2 with TRBJ1-4; TRBD1 matches 9 bases. CDR1 is SGHTA, CDR2 FQGNSA, per germline. With V trimmed by 8 bases and J by 6 bases, 4 bases remained unmatched. The length of the CDR3 is 13 residues. CDR3 coding DNA: TGTGCCAGCGGCAGACAGGGGGATGAAAAACTGTTTTTT. Translating gives CASGRQGDEKLFF.

The chain uses TRBV9 and TRBJ2-7; 10 nucleotides line up with TRBD2. Trimming cost V 0 bases and J 5 bases; bases outside gene matches: 5. The CDR3 length is 15 residues. The germline V gene encodes CDR1 SGDLS and CDR2 YYNGEE. The CDR3 sequence is CASSVGVAGGHEQYF. DNA for the CDR3: TGTGCCAGCAGCGTAGGGGTAGCGGGAGGCCACGAGCAGTACTTC.

The chain uses TRBV28 and TRBJ2-2, with TRBD2 matching over 14 bases. Losses at the gene ends were 6 bases for V and 6 bases for J; bases not matched to a gene: 6. The CDR3 is 16 amino acids. The germline CDR1 and CDR2 sequences are MDHEN and SYDVKM. The CDR3 is CASSPRLAGGPGELFF. CDR3 DNA sequence: TGTGCCAGCAGCCCTAGACTAGCGGGGGGGCCCGGGGAGCTGTTTTTT. The whole variable domain, remainder taken from reference TRBV28 and TRBJ2-2, is DVKVTQSSRYLVKRTGEKVFLECVQDMDHENMFWYRQDPGLGLRLIYFSYDVKMKEKGDIPEGYSVSREKKERFSLILESASTNQTSMYLCASSPRLAGGPGELFFGEGSRLTVL.

The chain links TRBV5-4 to TRBJ2-7, with D tentatively TRBD1 (11 bases). Germline-derived CDR1 and CDR2 are SGHNT and YYREEE (reference sequence). Between the trimmed V and J ends, which lost 3 bases and 5 bases, there was a span of 27 bases. This CDR3 region has 18 residues. Here the CDR3 DNA reads TGTGCCAGCAGCTCCGGGACAGGGGGTACTAGCGGGAACCACGAGCAGTACTTC. This sequence encodes CASSSGTGGTSGNHEQYF.

The gene calls are TRBV19 and TRBJ1-3; no clear D. The V end was cut by 7 bases, the J end by 1 base, with 11 bases between. Germline loops: CDR1 LNHDA, CDR2 SQIVND (reference sequence). This CDR3 contains 14 residues. CDR3 sequence: CASIPRNSGNTIYF. CDR3 sequence (DNA): TGTGCCAGTATTCCGCGAAATTCTGGAAACACCATATATTTT.

The chain carries TRBV19 and TRBJ1-2; no clear D. This CDR3 is built from 11 residues. V lost 7 bases to trimming and J lost 4 bases, with 7 bases between them. Per the germline V gene, CDR1 is LNHDA and CDR2 is SQIVND (reference sequence). The CDR3 DNA sequence: TGTGCCAGTATGGCCTTCTATGGCTACACCTTC. Translation: CASMAFYGYTF.

The rearrangement joins TRBV6-5 to TRBJ2-7; 8 positions match TRBD2. This CDR3 comprises 14 residues. The V gene's germline CDR1 is MNHEY and CDR2 SVGAGI. Trimming cost V 4 bases and J 7 bases; bases outside gene matches: 9. The CDR3 loop is CASSLGLAGPEQYF. In DNA form, the CDR3 reads TGTGCCAGCAGTTTGGGATTAGCGGGGCCAGAGCAGTACTTC.

This clone came up once. The chain couples TRBV7-9 to TRBJ1-3, with D unclear. Germline V gives CDR1 SEHNR, CDR2 FQNEAQ (reference sequence). The CDR3 runs 14 residues. Deletions cut 2 bases from V and 3 bases from J, with 8 bases between. This CDR3 is CASSLIAVGNTIYF. The CDR3 DNA sequence: TGTGCCAGCAGCTTAATAGCAGTTGGAAACACCATATATTTT.

V and J are TRBV29-1 and TRBJ2-7; 7 positions match TRBD1. The CDR3 spans 15 residues. CDR1 SQVTM and CDR2 ANQGSEA come from the germline V gene. Unmatched junction bases numbered 8, after V lost 0 bases and J lost 3 bases. The CDR3: CSVEDRRGRSYEQYF. CDR3 nucleotides: TGCAGCGTTGAAGACCGAAGGGGGCGCAGCTACGAGCAGTACTTC.

V usage is TRBV6-2 or TRBV6-3 and J usage is TRBJ1-1, with a tentative D call TRBD1 (6 bases). Germline V gives CDR1 MNHEY, CDR2 SVGEGT. There are 14 residues in the CDR3. Trimming left V 4 bases short and J 11 bases short, with 20 bases between. The CDR3 here is CASSSSQGPAQAFF. For the CDR3, the DNA is TGTGCCAGCAGTTCGTCCCAGGGGCCCGCCCAGGCTTTCTTT.

This chain connects TRBV7-6 to TRBJ2-7; 7 nucleotides line up with TRBD2. V trimming: 5 bases; J trimming: 1 base; junction bases outside the gene matches: 5. The CDR3 contains 14 residues. Germline lookup yields CDR1 SGHVS and CDR2 FNYEAQ. The CDR3 region is CASSIQAGSYEQYF. In nucleotides, the CDR3 is TGTGCCAGCAGCATACAAGCGGGATCCTACGAGCAGTACTTC. Full variable domain (missing parts from reference TRBV7-6 and TRBJ2-7): GAGVSQSPRYKVTKRGQDVALRCDPISGHVSLYWYRQALGQGPEFLTYFNYEAQQDKSGLPNDRFSAERPEGSISTLTIQRTEQRDSAMYRCASSIQAGSYEQYFGPGTRLTVT.

This chain uses TRBV5-1 with TRBJ2-2; tentative D call: TRBD2 (5 bases). The germline V gene encodes CDR1 SGHRS and CDR2 YFSETQ. The V and J ends lost 7 bases and 5 bases respectively, with 12 bases between them. The CDR3 spans 13 residues. In nucleotides, the CDR3 is TGCGCCAGCCTAGGGCCGGGGACCGGGGAGCTGTTTTTT. It is translated as CASLGPGTGELFF.

The V call is TRBV7-2, the J call TRBJ2-3; 8 bases fit TRBD2. Germline CDR1 reads SGHTA; CDR2 reads FQGNSA. The CDR3 runs to 17 residues. The J segment lost 5 bases and the V segment lost 5 bases, leaving 15 bases of the junction unmatched. The CDR3, as DNA: TGTGCCAGCAGCCCCCGCCCCAACCAGCGGGAGAAAGATACGCAGTATTTT. It is translated as CASSPRPNQREKDTQYF.

V and J are TRBV27 and TRBJ1-1; no definite D call. Trimming took 5 bases from V and 1 from J, leaving 2 bases between them. The CDR3 consists of 11 residues. Germline values: CDR1 MNHEY, CDR2 SMNVEV (reference sequence). CDR3 bases: TGTGCCAGCAGTCGGAACACTGAAGCTTTCTTT. Amino acids: CASSRNTEAFF.

The V and J genes are TRBV2 and TRBJ2-7; 15 bases are a match to TRBD2. Germline CDR1 and CDR2: SNHLY and FYNNEI. This CDR3 has 20 residues. V trimming: 3 bases; J trimming: 0 bases; junction bases outside the gene matches: 12. The CDR3 spells CASSDAGLGLAGGYSYEQYF. The CDR3 DNA follows: TGTGCCAGCAGTGATGCGGGACTGGGACTAGCGGGAGGCTACTCCTACGAGCAGTACTTC.